This TCR beta chain was profiled in a study of a mutant IDH1 vaccine in newly diagnosed glioma. As to time point: baseline, week 1 (first vaccination visit). Treatment specified: pre-vaccination baseline after standard-of-care therapy. In its sample, this clone was seen once. The CDR3 has 15 amino acids. V lost 5 bases to trimming and J lost 8 bases; unmatched junction nucleotides: 10. Germline-derived CDR1 and CDR2 are LNHDA and SQIVND (reference sequence). TCRdb's table, derived via immunoSEQ multiplex PCR, lists solely in-frame clones and lacks some. The sample lists 20,000 to 25,000 clones; roughly 93% were seen once.

This chain uses TRBV19 with TRBJ1-1; 11 bases fit TRBD1. This material consisted of PBMCs, taken from a glioma patient treated with radiotherapy, temozolomide or both. This clonotype was sampled from a man between 35 and 55 years old with glioma. This chain's CDR3 is CASSGLGQGAPEAFF. CDR3 DNA: TGTGCCAGTAGTGGGCTAGGACAGGGGGCCCCCGAAGCTTTCTTT.